The 17 T cell receptor beta chains listed next were all sequenced from one sample in a study of blood T cell repertoires in COVID-19. Profiling relied on immunoSEQ multiplex PCR, and the TCRdb table lists in-frame clones only, not all of them. Among 350,000 to 450,000 clones, around 87% were seen once, and the ten largest hold around 2%. The sample comprised PBMCs or T cells enriched from blood (not recorded which). The receptor set was obtained from a man aged 40-49 years in a cohort exposed to, infected with or recovered from COVID-19 (not recorded which).

The chain is built from TRBV18 and TRBJ2-7, with TRBD2 as a possible D gene (6 bases). Germline-derived CDR1 and CDR2 are KGHSH and LQKENI. The CDR3 has 13 residues. V lost 0 bases and J lost 6, with 9 bases in between. As DNA, the CDR3 is TGTGCCAGCTCACCACCTACTAGCTCCGAGCAGTACTTC. It encodes CASSPPTSSEQYF.

The rearrangement uses TRBV2 and TRBJ1-6; weak D call: TRBD1 (6 bases). Germline CDR1 SNHLY, CDR2 FYNNEI. The CDR3 loop spans 15 amino acids. V shed 5 bases and J shed 5 bases, with 13 bases lying between them. The CDR3 is CASSPTGSDNSPLHF. The CDR3 DNA sequence: TGTGCCAGCAGTCCGACAGGTTCTGATAATTCACCCCTCCACTTT.

The chain employs TRBV28 and TRBJ1-3, with TRBD1 identical over 7 bases. Germline lookup yields CDR1 MDHEN and CDR2 SYDVKM. The CDR3 contains 14 residues. With 7 bases clipped from V and 3 bases from J, the junction kept 6 bases outside the gene matches. The CDR3 reads CASTAGTVGNTIYF. For the CDR3, the DNA is TGTGCCAGCACCGCGGGGACAGTTGGAAACACCATATATTTT. Looking up the rest from reference TRBV28 and TRBJ1-3 gives the full variable domain: DVKVTQSSRYLVKRTGEKVFLECVQDMDHENMFWYRQDPGLGLRLIYFSYDVKMKEKGDIPEGYSVSREKKERFSLILESASTNQTSMYLCASTAGTVGNTIYFGEGSWLTVV.

This clone was seen more than once but under ten times. This chain links TRBV11-2 with TRBJ1-2; D uncertain. With 5 bases removed from V and 7 bases from J, the gap between germline ends came to 14 bases. Germline CDR1 and CDR2: SGHAT and FQNNGV. The CDR3 loop spans 13 amino acids. In DNA form, the CDR3 reads TGTGCCAGCAGCGACCTCAGGAGGACTGGCTACACCTTC. It codes for CASSDLRRTGYTF.

The chain is built from TRBV4-1 and TRBJ2-1; 7 nucleotides line up with TRBD1. The junction had 3 bases not matched to a gene; V was cut back by 4 bases and J by 3 bases. The V gene's germline CDR1 is MGHRA and CDR2 YSYEKL. The CDR3 is made up of 14 amino acids. The CDR3 nucleotides are TGCGCCAGCAGCCTCCGGGACAGCTACAATGAGCAGTTCTTC. Encoded protein: CASSLRDSYNEQFF.

V gene TRBV28 combines with J gene TRBJ2-6; unclear D gene. This CDR3 is 17 amino acids long. V was pared by 4 bases and J by 1 base, with 14 bases between. Germline V gene lookup returns CDR1 MDHEN and CDR2 SYDVKM. CDR3 region: CASSSPGVVSGANVLTF. CDR3 bases: TGTGCCAGCAGTTCGCCAGGTGTCGTTTCTGGGGCCAACGTCCTGACTTTC.

The chain has TRBV19 and TRBJ1-5, with 10 bases that match TRBD1. Germline CDR1 LNHDA, CDR2 SQIVND (reference sequence). The trim removed 5 bases at V and 6 bases at J, leaving 4 bases unmatched. This CDR3 has 14 residues. The CDR3 region is CASSEDRGRQPQHF. DNA of the CDR3: TGTGCCAGTAGTGAAGACAGGGGGCGTCAGCCCCAGCATTTT.

The chain joins TRBV4-2 to TRBJ1-2, with D possibly TRBD1 on 6 matching bases. The V and J ends lost 0 bases and 4 bases respectively, with 9 bases between them. Germline CDR1 and CDR2: LGHNA and YNFKEQ. There are 14 residues in the CDR3. The CDR3 DNA is TGTGCCAGCAGCCAAGAAAAGGGGGTCTATGGCTACACCTTC. This gives the protein CASSQEKGVYGYTF.

This CDR3 reads CASSARQGGGYTF. The CDR3, as DNA: TGTGCCAGTAGTGCCCGACAGGGGGGCGGCTACACCTTC. The rearrangement joins TRBV19 to TRBJ1-2; 9 bases are a match to TRBD1. Germline-derived CDR1 and CDR2 are LNHDA and SQIVND (reference sequence). The CDR3 extends over 13 amino acids. The junction had 6 bases not matched to a gene; V was cut back by 5 bases and J by 8 bases.

This rearrangement joins TRBV11-2 to TRBJ2-2; no definite D call. Per germline, CDR1 SGHAT and CDR2 FQNNGV. Trimming took 0 bases from V and 9 from J, leaving 11 bases between them. The CDR3 runs to 14 residues. The CDR3 nucleotides read TGTGCCAGCAGCTTAGATGGTCGGGTTCGGGAGCTGTTTTTT. Amino acid sequence: CASSLDGRVRELFF. The full variable domain, in which reference TRBV11-2 and TRBJ2-2 provide the parts outside the CDR3, is EAGVAQSPRYKIIEKRQSVAFWCNPISGHATLYWYQQILGQGPKLLIQFQNNGVVDDSQLPKDRFSAERLKGVDSTLKIQPAKLEDSAVYLCASSLDGRVRELFFGEGSRLTVL.

The chain uses TRBV9 and TRBJ2-3, with 9 nucleotides matching TRBD2. Trimming cost V 4 bases and J 3 bases; bases outside gene matches: 6. There are 15 residues in the CDR3. CDR1 is SGDLS, CDR2 YYNGEE, per germline. The CDR3 here is CASSSRREGTDTQYF. In nucleotides, the CDR3 is TGTGCCAGCAGCTCCCGGCGGGAGGGGACAGATACGCAGTATTTT.

The chain joins TRBV19 to TRBJ2-1; perhaps TRBD2 as D (5 bases). The V end was cut by 4 bases, the J end by 10 bases, with 11 bases between. The germline gives CDR1 LNHDA, CDR2 SQIVND (reference sequence). The CDR3 covers 12 residues. The CDR3 protein is CASSTSGGEQFF. Written as DNA, the CDR3 is TGTGCCAGTAGTACGTCAGGCGGGGAGCAGTTCTTC.

The rearrangement uses TRBV6-5 and TRBJ1-4; TRBD1 matches at 9 bases. The J segment lost 7 bases and the V segment lost 9 bases, leaving 6 bases of the junction unmatched. CDR1 is MNHEY and CDR2 is SVGAGI in the germline V gene. The CDR3 contains 13 residues. CDR3 in DNA: TGTGCCAGTTTCGACAGGGGGACTGAAAAACTGTTTTTT. It translates to CASFDRGTEKLFF.

The chain joins TRBV18 to TRBJ1-1; D possibly corresponds to TRBD1 (6 bases). V gave up 3 bases and J gave up 3 bases, with 11 bases separating them. This CDR3 spans 14 amino acids. Germline loops: CDR1 KGHSH, CDR2 LQKENI. CDR3 loop: CASSPRGGDTEAFF. The CDR3 DNA reads TGTGCCAGCTCACCCAGGGGTGGGGACACTGAAGCTTTCTTT.

This clone was seen a single time. The chain employs TRBV6-5 and TRBJ2-7; perhaps TRBD2 as D (5 bases). Germline loops: CDR1 MNHEY, CDR2 SVGAGI. Deletions cut 2 bases from V and 0 bases from J, with 11 bases between. CDR3 length equals 15 residues. The CDR3 sequence: CASSYGGRNSYEQYF. For the CDR3, the DNA is TGTGCCAGCAGTTACGGCGGGCGAAACTCCTACGAGCAGTACTTC.

This clone was detected only once. The V call is TRBV30, the J call TRBJ1-1, with 7 bases aligning to TRBD1. This CDR3 comprises 13 residues. The V gene's germline CDR1 is GTSNPN and CDR2 SVGIG (reference sequence). Losses at the gene ends were 3 bases for V and 1 base for J; bases not matched to a gene: 2. The CDR3: CAWRRTGNTEAFF. The CDR3 bases are TGTGCCTGGAGGAGGACAGGGAACACTGAAGCTTTCTTT.

This chain uses TRBV19 with TRBJ1-1; D unresolved. Germline V gene data show CDR1 as LNHDA and CDR2 as SQIVND (reference sequence). V lost 1 base and J 4 bases, leaving 10 bases between the germline ends. This CDR3 comprises 14 residues. The CDR3 DNA sequence: TGTGCCAGTAGTATAGTCGGGGTTCGCACTGAAGCTTTCTTT. It specifies CASSIVGVRTEAFF.